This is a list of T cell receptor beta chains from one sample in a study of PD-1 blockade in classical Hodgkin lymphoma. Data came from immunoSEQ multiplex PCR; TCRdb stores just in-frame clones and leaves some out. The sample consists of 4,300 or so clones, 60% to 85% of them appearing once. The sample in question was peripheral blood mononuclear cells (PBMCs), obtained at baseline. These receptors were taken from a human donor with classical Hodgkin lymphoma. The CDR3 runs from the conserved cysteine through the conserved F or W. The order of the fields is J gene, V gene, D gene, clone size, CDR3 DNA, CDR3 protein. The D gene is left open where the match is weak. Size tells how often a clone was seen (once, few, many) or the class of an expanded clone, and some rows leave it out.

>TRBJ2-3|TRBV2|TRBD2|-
TGTGCCAGCAGTCCTCCAGCGGGAGTGGCAGATACGCAGTATTTT
CASSPPAGVADTQYF
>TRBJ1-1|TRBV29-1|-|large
TGCAGCGTTGCTTTTATGGAGCTCGCAGGCGGAGCTTTCTTT
CSVAFMELAGGAFF
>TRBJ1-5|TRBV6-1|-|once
TGTGCCAGCAGTGAATATCACACAGGGCGTAGTCAGCCCCAGCATTTT
CASSEYHTGRSQPQHF
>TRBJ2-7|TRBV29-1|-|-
TGCAGCGTTAGCGGTCAGGATTACGAGCAGTACTTC
CSVSGQDYEQYF
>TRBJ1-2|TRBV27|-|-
TGTGCCAGCAGTCCCTTGCGGCAGAGTATCTATGGCTACACCTTC
CASSPLRQSIYGYTF
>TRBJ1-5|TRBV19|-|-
TGTGCCAGTAGTATGGACAGAAATCAGCCCCAGCATTTT
CASSMDRNQPQHF
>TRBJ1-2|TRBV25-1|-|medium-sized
TGTGCCAGCAGTTACGGGTTCTATGGCTACACCTTC
CASSYGFYGYTF
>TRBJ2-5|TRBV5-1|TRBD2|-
TGCGCCAGCAGCTTCGGACTAGCGGAAGAGACCCAGTACTTC
CASSFGLAEETQYF
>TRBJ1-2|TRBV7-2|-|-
TGTGCCAGCAGCGCTCATAATCAAGTTAGCGGCTACACCTTC
CASSAHNQVSGYTF
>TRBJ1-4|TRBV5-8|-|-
TGTGCCAGCAGCTCGGCGGGGACATTAGGTGGTGAAAAACTGTTTTTT
CASSSAGTLGGEKLFF
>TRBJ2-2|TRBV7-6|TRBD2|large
TGTGCCAGCAGCTCCCGGGGGGGCCTAGGCGGGGAGCTGTTTTTT
CASSSRGGLGGELFF
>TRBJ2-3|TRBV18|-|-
TGTGCCAGCTCACCGGGCACAGATACGCAGTATTTT
CASSPGTDTQYF
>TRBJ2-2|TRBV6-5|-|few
TGTGCCAGCAGTTACGCGTGGACCGGGGAGCTGTTTTTT
CASSYAWTGELFF
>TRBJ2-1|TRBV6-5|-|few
TGTGCCAGCCGGGACACCTACAATGAGCAGTTCTTC
CASRDTYNEQFF
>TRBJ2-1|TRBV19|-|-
TGTGCCAGTAGTAAACGGGCGAGTCGACACAATGAGCAGTTCTTC
CASSKRASRHNEQFF
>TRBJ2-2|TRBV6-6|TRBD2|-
TGTGCCAGCAGTTACTCGGGAGGGACCGGGGAGCTGTTTTTT
CASSYSGGTGELFF
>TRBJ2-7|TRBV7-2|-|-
TGTGCCAGCAGCCCGGGACCTACGCCCTACGAGCAGTACTTC
CASSPGPTPYEQYF
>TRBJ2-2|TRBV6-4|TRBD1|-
TGTGCCAGCAGTCCGGAATATTTGACAGGGACCACCGGGGAGCTGTTTTTT
CASSPEYLTGTTGELFF
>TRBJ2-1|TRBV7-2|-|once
TGTGCCAGCAGCTTAGATAGTTCCGCCAATGAGCAGTTCTTC
CASSLDSSANEQFF
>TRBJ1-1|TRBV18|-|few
TGTGCCAGCTCACCATATAACTTGATTTCCAACACTGAAGCTTTCTTT
CASSPYNLISNTEAFF
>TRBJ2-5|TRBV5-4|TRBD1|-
TGTGCCAGCAGCATGGACAGGGGGGAGACCCAGTACTTC
CASSMDRGETQYF
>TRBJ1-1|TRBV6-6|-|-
TGTGCCAGCAGTCCCGGGTACACACTTGAAGCTTTCTTT
CASSPGYTLEAFF
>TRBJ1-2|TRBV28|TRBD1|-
TGTGCCAGCAGTTACCCGGGACAGGTTTCTGGCTACACCTTC
CASSYPGQVSGYTF
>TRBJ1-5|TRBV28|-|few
TGTGCCAGCACCTGGTGGGGCCAGCCCCAGCATTTT
CASTWWGQPQHF
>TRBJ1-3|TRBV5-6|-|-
TGTGCCAGCAGCCCTGCCGGGCAAGGAAACACCATATATTTT
CASSPAGQGNTIYF
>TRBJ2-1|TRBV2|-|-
TGTGCCAGCAGTGTTAGCAGTTCCTACAATGAGCAGTTCTTC
CASSVSSSYNEQFF
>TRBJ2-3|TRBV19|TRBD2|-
TGTGCCACTTCAGTAAATCCTACTAGCGGAAGCACAGATACGCAGTATTTT
CATSVNPTSGSTDTQYF
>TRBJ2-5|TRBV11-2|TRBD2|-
TGTGCCAGCAGCACGGGATGGGAGGGCCAAGAGACCCAGTACTTC
CASSTGWEGQETQYF
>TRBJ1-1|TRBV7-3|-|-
TGTGCCAGCAGCTTATTGGCCGGGGGGAACACTGAAGCTTTCTTT
CASSLLAGGNTEAFF
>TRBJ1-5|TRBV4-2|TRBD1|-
TGTGCCAGCAGCCAAGACGGGACAGACTTTAATCAGCCCCAGCATTTT
CASSQDGTDFNQPQHF
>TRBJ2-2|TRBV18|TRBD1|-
TGTGCCAGCTCACCACCCGGGACAGGGTCCGGGGAGCTGTTTTTT
CASSPPGTGSGELFF
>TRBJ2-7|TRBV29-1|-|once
TGCAGCGTTGTTAAGGGGCAGGGCACCCACGAGCAGTACTTC
CSVVKGQGTHEQYF
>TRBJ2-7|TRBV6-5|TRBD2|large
TGTGCCAGCAGTCCTGAGACTAGCGGAACCTACGAGCAGTACTTC
CASSPETSGTYEQYF
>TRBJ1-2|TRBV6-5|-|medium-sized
TGTGCCAGCAGTTACCGGGGAAGAGGGTATGGCTACACCTTC
CASSYRGRGYGYTF
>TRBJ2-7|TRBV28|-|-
TGTGCCAGCAGGGGATATGGGGAGACCTACGAGCAGTACTTC
CASRGYGETYEQYF
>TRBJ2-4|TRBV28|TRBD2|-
TGTGCCAGCAGTTCCCAAGGGCTAGCGGGAGTACAGTACTTC
CASSSQGLAGVQYF
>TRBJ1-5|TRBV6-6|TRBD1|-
TGTGCCAGCAGCCTTACAGGGGTAGATCAGCCCCAGCATTTT
CASSLTGVDQPQHF
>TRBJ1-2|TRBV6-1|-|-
TGTGCCAGCAGTGAAGTGGGGAATCCTAACTATGGCTACACCTTC
CASSEVGNPNYGYTF
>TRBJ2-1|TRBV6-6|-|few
TGTGCCAGCAGTTACGGGGCAGGGGAGGACAATGAGCAGTTCTTC
CASSYGAGEDNEQFF
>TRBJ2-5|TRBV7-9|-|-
TGTGCCAGCAGCTTAGTCCTTGAGACCCAGTACTTC
CASSLVLETQYF